Shown below are 11 T cell receptor beta chains from a single sample sequenced in a study of cytotoxic CD8 clonotypes in ibrutinib-treated CLL. Sequencing used immunoSEQ multiplex PCR; TCRdb keeps in-frame clones, though not all of them. The sample yields about 160,000 clones, about 80% seen once. The material was PBMCs, obtained after 12 months of ibrutinib treatment. The receptor source for this set is a human donor with chronic lymphocytic leukemia.

This chain links TRBV7-2 with TRBJ2-3; D gene uncertain. Deletions cut 1 base from V and 2 bases from J, with 7 bases between. CDR3 length: 14 residues. Germline V lookup: CDR1 SGHTA, CDR2 FQGNSA. In nucleotides, the CDR3 is TGTGCCAGCAGCTTAGGGGTCCCCACAGATACGCAGTATTTT. Its protein is CASSLGVPTDTQYF.

V and J are TRBV10-3 and TRBJ2-2; D remains ambiguous. The CDR3 runs to 15 residues. The V and J ends lost 4 bases and 5 bases respectively, with 14 bases between them. Germline CDR1 and CDR2: ENHRY and SYGVKD. CDR3 protein: CAISAEVVTTGELFF. CDR3 nucleotide sequence: TGTGCCATCAGTGCCGAGGTGGTGACGACCGGGGAGCTGTTTTTT.

The chain combines TRBV6-4 with TRBJ2-1; TRBD1 aligns across 7 bases. Germline loops: CDR1 MRHNA, CDR2 SNTAGT. With 2 bases clipped from V and 9 bases from J, the junction kept 16 bases outside the gene matches. The CDR3 loop spans 17 amino acids. CDR3 bases: TGTGCCAGCAGTGACCATTACAGGGGACCTCAGATGGGTGAGCAGTTCTTC. Protein: CASSDHYRGPQMGEQFF.

This chain connects TRBV30 to TRBJ2-2, with D uncertain. The CDR3 is made up of 12 amino acids. Trimming pared 2 bases from V and 3 bases from J, leaving 4 bases between. Germline V CDR1 and CDR2: GTSNPN, SVGIG (reference sequence). Written as DNA, the CDR3 is TGTGCCTGGAGTACCTACACCGGGGAGCTGTTTTTT. Its protein product is CAWSTYTGELFF. Variable domain in full (rest from reference TRBV30 and TRBJ2-2): SQTIHQWPATLVQPVGSPLSLECTVEGTSNPNLYWYRQAAGRGLQLLFYSVGIGQISSEVPQNLSASRPQDRQFILSSKKLLLSDSGFYLCAWSTYTGELFFGEGSRLTVL.

The chain uses TRBV5-6 and TRBJ1-1; perhaps TRBD1 as D (5 bases). Germline CDR1 reads SGHDT; CDR2 reads YYEEEE. V lost 0 bases to trimming and J lost 1 base, with 10 bases between them. This CDR3 comprises 15 residues. CDR3 in amino acids: CASSLGGTGNTEAFF. The CDR3 nucleotides read TGTGCCAGCAGCTTGGGGGGGACGGGGAACACTGAAGCTTTCTTT.

The chain carries TRBV28 and TRBJ2-6; D perhaps matches TRBD1 (6 bases). Germline CDR1 MDHEN, CDR2 SYDVKM. The ends were cut back, 7 bases at V and 0 bases at J, with 13 bases in the middle. This CDR3 has 16 amino acids. CDR3: CASTTGTNSGANVLTF. The CDR3 DNA sequence: TGTGCCAGCACAACAGGGACCAACTCTGGGGCCAACGTCCTGACTTTC.

The chain employs TRBV2 and TRBJ2-1; D may be TRBD2 (5 bases). From germline, CDR1 is SNHLY and CDR2 FYNNEI. The CDR3 extends over 13 amino acids. V shed 9 bases and J shed 0 bases, with 9 bases lying between them. The CDR3 DNA reads as TGTGCCAGTTACCGGGACTCCTACAATGAGCAGTTCTTC. Its protein product is CASYRDSYNEQFF. Supplemented by reference TRBV2 and TRBJ2-1, the full variable domain reads EPEVTQTPSHQVTQMGQEVILRCVPISNHLYFYWYRQILGQKVEFLVSFYNNEISEKSEIFDDQFSVERPDGSNFTLKIRSTKLEDSAMYFCASYRDSYNEQFFGPGTRLTVL.

V and J are TRBV5-1 and TRBJ2-1; TRBD2 aligns across 7 bases. CDR3 length equals 15 residues. Looked up from germline, CDR1 is SGHRS and CDR2 is YFSETQ. J was trimmed by 6 bases and V by 0 bases; bases with no gene match: 6. CDR3 sequence: CASSLAPSGSNEQFF. The CDR3 nucleotides read TGCGCCAGCAGCTTGGCGCCTAGCGGTAGCAATGAGCAGTTCTTC.

This CDR3 reads CASRLGGRFTGELFF. CDR3 coding DNA: TGTGCCAGCAGGCTAGGGGGCAGGTTCACCGGGGAGCTGTTTTTT. The chain employs TRBV6-5 and TRBJ2-2; TRBD1 matches 7 bases. V was clipped by 6 bases and J by 4 bases; unmatched bases: 8. Germline CDR1 is MNHEY and CDR2 is SVGAGI. The CDR3 runs to 15 residues.

The chain recombines TRBV7-2 with TRBJ2-3; TRBD2 agrees at 10 bases. The germline CDR1 and CDR2 sequences are SGHTA and FQGNSA. The V gene end was trimmed by 7 bases and the J gene end by 2 bases; junction bases not matched to a gene: 9. This CDR3 is 16 amino acids long. CDR3 sequence reads: CASNRLAGDTTDTQYF. The CDR3 nucleotides read TGTGCCAGCAACCGACTAGCGGGCGATACCACAGATACGCAGTATTTT.

This rearrangement joins TRBV11-1 to TRBJ2-1; D not certain. The CDR3 is made up of 16 amino acids. Germline CDR1 reads SGHAT; CDR2 reads FQDESV (reference sequence). Trimming removed 3 bases from V and 0 bases from J, with 12 bases in between. This CDR3 reads CASSLDLSRSYNEQFF. The CDR3 DNA reads as TGTGCCAGCAGCTTGGACCTTTCCCGCTCCTACAATGAGCAGTTCTTC.